This T cell receptor beta chain was profiled in a study of PD-1 blockade in classical Hodgkin lymphoma. For the study at large: Nivolumab dosing for patients was 3 mg/kg, administered intravenously every 2 weeks.

Germline V gene sequence: CDR1 MGHDK, CDR2 SYGVNS. CDR3 length: 15 amino acids. Trimming at V came to 8 bases and at J to 4 bases, leaving 11 bases not matched to a gene. Assay used: immunoSEQ multiplex PCR; TCRdb lists only in-frame clones, some missing. The top ten hold approximately 35% of the sample, which has 40,000 to 55,000 clones, roughly 78% seen once. On this clone: What it binds is not known.

Whole-study findings and limits: While CD8+ TCR diversity did not rise significantly by C4D1, CD4+ TCR diversity did. When set against healthy donors, newly diagnosed patients were reported to show lower baseline TCR diversity.

Time point denoted: cycle 4 day 1 (C4D1), after less than 7 weeks of nivolumab. After autologous stem cell transplantation all patients relapsed, and prior brentuximab vedotin exposure differed between cohorts. Best responses were complete response, partial response or progressive disease. The TCR sequence derives from a human donor with classical Hodgkin lymphoma. The material sequenced was peripheral blood mononuclear cells (PBMCs), taken before the fourth cycle of nivolumab. The chain links TRBV25-1 to TRBJ1-3, with TRBD1 identical over 7 bases. CDR3 amino acids: CASSKEGAHGNTIYF. The CDR3 DNA reads TGTGCCAGCTCAAAAGAGGGGGCGCACGGAAACACCATATATTTT.